This T cell receptor beta chain was captured by sequencing in a study of T cell repertoires in cytomegalovirus infection. Looking at the study overall: Public TCR beta signatures marked donors with CMV infection and the matching HLA.

This clonotype has a handful of counts. Its antigen remains unknown. Study-level points and caveats: Totalled public TCR beta family frequency picked out people who carried CMV plus the relevant HLA. The study found HLA-C-restricted CMV-specific TCR beta clonotypes dominating the ex vivo response.

The CDR3 is made up of 17 amino acids. V shed 3 bases, J shed 8 bases, and the junction held 16 bases outside the gene matches. Looked up from germline, CDR1 is SGHVS and CDR2 is FNYEAQ. Via MiXCR, TCRdb re-called the reads, giving one row per CDR3 protein. The sample includes around 550,000 distinct CDR3 sequences, about 30% of them seen just once. Sequencing was carried out using PBMCs. The source of this sequence is a human donor in good health (CMV status not recorded). Some clones in this sample may be carry-over from other donors' samples. The chain is built from TRBV7-6 and TRBJ1-1, with 9 bases that match TRBD1. The CDR3 protein is CASSLFGPGLQGAEAFF. The CDR3 bases are TGTGCCAGCAGCTTGTTCGGCCCCGGGTTACAGGGGGCGGAAGCTTTCTTT.